The 26 T cell receptor beta chains below were found in one sample sequenced in a study of blood T cell repertoires in COVID-19 (dated by TCRdb to the early 2020s). The library relied on the immunoSEQ multiplex PCR assay. In TCRdb, the immuneACCESS table is reduced to in-frame sequences with V and J assigned. These tables do not hold every clone; where another copy was compared, an unresolved V gene accounts for under half, and the others remain unexplained. Here the sample has 250,000 to 300,000 clones; about 93% occur a single time. The ten largest clones capture around 1.1% of the sample. The sample was PBMCs or T cells enriched from blood (not recorded which). The receptors come from a woman in her 30s who had recovered from COVID-19.

The chain combines TRBV14 with TRBJ2-7, with 7 bases lining up with TRBD2. CDR3 length: 18 amino acids. Trimming cost V 1 base and J 3 bases; bases outside gene matches: 15. Germline values: CDR1 SGHDN, CDR2 FVKESK. The CDR3 DNA reads TGTGCCAGCAGCCAAGGTTTCCTTGGGCGGGAGACGGGCTACGAGCAGTACTTC. Its protein product is CASSQGFLGRETGYEQYF.

This clone was seen repeatedly, ten times or more. The rearrangement uses TRBV29-1 and TRBJ1-2, with D unclear. This CDR3 contains 11 residues. V was cut by 5 bases and J by 3 bases, with 7 bases left in between. Germline lookup yields CDR1 SQVTM and CDR2 ANQGSEA. DNA for the CDR3: TGCAGCGTTCAGTTGTACTATGGCTACACCTTC. It yields the protein CSVQLYYGYTF.

The CDR3 here is CASSLTGVGNTIYF. CDR3 nucleotide sequence: TGTGCCAGCAGCCTCACAGGAGTCGGAAACACCATATATTTT. The rearrangement links TRBV11-2 to TRBJ1-3, with TRBD1 as a possible D gene (5 bases). This CDR3 contains 14 residues. Between the trimmed V and J ends, which lost 5 bases and 4 bases, there was a span of 12 bases. CDR1 is SGHAT, CDR2 FQNNGV, per germline.

CDR3 residues: CASSPGTGGALYTEAFF. The CDR3 DNA reads as TGCGCCAGCAGCCCCGGGACAGGGGGCGCCTTATATACTGAAGCTTTCTTT. The rearrangement links TRBV5-1 to TRBJ1-1; the match to TRBD1 covers 12 bases. The CDR3 covers 17 residues. V was pared by 4 bases and J by 5 bases, with 12 bases of the junction left unmatched. The germline CDR1 and CDR2 sequences are SGHRS and YFSETQ. Full variable domain (missing parts from reference TRBV5-1 and TRBJ1-1): KAGVTQTPRYLIKTRGQQVTLSCSPISGHRSVSWYQQTPGQGLQFLFEYFSETQRNKGNFPGRFSGRQFSNSRSEMNVSTLELGDSALYLCASSPGTGGALYTEAFFGQGTRLTVV.

This rearrangement joins TRBV6-5 to TRBJ1-6, with 9 nucleotides matching TRBD1. The CDR3 sequence is 15 residues long. Trimming took 2 bases from V and 10 from J; bases not matched to a gene: 6. Germline V gene lookup returns CDR1 MNHEY and CDR2 SVGAGI. CDR3 DNA: TGTGCCAGCAGTTACGTTGGGACAGGGAAGTCACCCCTCCACTTT. It specifies CASSYVGTGKSPLHF.

The chain uses TRBV5-1 and TRBJ2-1; 8 nucleotides align to TRBD2. J gave up 4 bases and V 5 bases, and 8 bases lay outside the gene matches. Germline lookup yields CDR1 SGHRS and CDR2 YFSETQ. CDR3 length: 15 amino acids. CDR3 loop: CASSKEREYYNEQFF. The CDR3 DNA reads TGCGCCAGCAGTAAGGAGCGGGAGTATTACAATGAGCAGTTCTTC.

This clone was detected once. The genes are TRBV28 and TRBJ2-3; 7 bases fit TRBD1. V was pared by 4 bases and J by 0 bases, with 7 bases of the junction left unmatched. Per germline, CDR1 MDHEN and CDR2 SYDVKM. The CDR3 has 16 amino acids. The chain's CDR3 is CASSSAGTASTDTQYF. CDR3 nucleotides: TGTGCCAGCAGTTCGGCCGGGACAGCTAGCACAGATACGCAGTATTTT.

This clone was counted once. The chain joins TRBV5-1 to TRBJ2-3, with 7 bases fitting TRBD1. The germline gives CDR1 SGHRS, CDR2 YFSETQ. V shed 4 bases, J shed 2 bases, and the junction held 7 bases outside the gene matches. The CDR3 consists of 15 residues. As DNA, the CDR3 is TGCGCCAGCAGCGTACCGGGACAGATCACAGATACGCAGTATTTT. It translates to CASSVPGQITDTQYF. The full variable domain, with the rest looked up from reference TRBV5-1 and TRBJ2-3, is KAGVTQTPRYLIKTRGQQVTLSCSPISGHRSVSWYQQTPGQGLQFLFEYFSETQRNKGNFPGRFSGRQFSNSRSEMNVSTLELGDSALYLCASSVPGQITDTQYFGPGTRLTVL.

The chain carries TRBV7-3 and TRBJ2-1; 10 bases agree with TRBD2. V dropped 5 bases and J dropped 8; count of bases not matched to a gene: 6. CDR1 and CDR2 from the germline V gene are SGHTA and FQGTGA. This CDR3 has 14 amino acids. DNA for the CDR3: TGTGCCAGCAGCGGTAGCGGGAGGTTTGATGAGCAGTTCTTC. Translation: CASSGSGRFDEQFF.

J is TRBJ1-2 and V is TRBV28; the D is unclear. The V gene lost 2 bases and the J gene lost 2 bases, with 12 bases spanning the gap. Germline CDR1 and CDR2: MDHEN and SYDVKM. CDR3 length: 15 residues. The CDR3 region has the DNA TGTGCCAGCAGTTTAGGTGCGAGAATAAACTATGGCTACACCTTC. This sequence encodes CASSLGARINYGYTF.

V is TRBV24-1 and J is TRBJ1-5; weak D call: TRBD1 (6 bases). Trimming shortened V by 2 bases and J by 2 bases, and 15 bases separated the two germline ends. The CDR3 consists of 17 residues. Germline V gene sequence: CDR1 KGHDR, CDR2 SFDVKD. The CDR3 bases are TGTGCCACCAGTGATTCAGCAGGGGTGGTTGGCAATCAGCCCCAGCATTTT. This sequence encodes CATSDSAGVVGNQPQHF.

The chain employs TRBV7-2 and TRBJ2-1; TRBD1 agrees at 8 bases. This CDR3 has 16 residues. V lost 2 bases to trimming and J lost 4 bases; unmatched junction nucleotides: 7. Germline V gene lookup returns CDR1 SGHTA and CDR2 FQGNSA. The CDR3 region has the DNA TGTGCCAGCAGCTTACCCCCCGACAGGGGATACAATGAGCAGTTCTTC. Protein product: CASSLPPDRGYNEQFF.

Points on this clone: Compared with germline, one end of the junction differs, possibly owing to a read error. J is TRBJ1-2 and V is TRBV28; no definite D call. CDR1 MDHEN and CDR2 SYDVKM come from the germline V gene. The CDR3 spans 10 residues. The DNA of the CDR3 is TGTGCCAGCAGCCTCGACTCTCTTGCCTTC. As protein: CASSLDSLAF.

This rearrangement joins TRBV7-2 to TRBJ1-1; 9 nucleotides agree with TRBD1. This CDR3 comprises 14 residues. CDR1 is SGHTA and CDR2 is FQGNSA in the germline V gene. Germline trimming cut 3 bases from V and 3 bases from J; bases unmatched to any gene: 2. CDR3 sequence: CASSFTGGYTEAFF. CDR3 in DNA: TGTGCCAGCAGCTTCACAGGGGGCTACACTGAAGCTTTCTTT. Looking up the rest from reference TRBV7-2 and TRBJ1-1 gives the full variable domain: GAGVSQSPSNKVTEKGKDVELRCDPISGHTALYWYRQSLGQGLEFLIYFQGNSAPDKSGLPSDRFSAERTGGSVSTLTIQRTQQEDSAVYLCASSFTGGYTEAFFGQGTRLTVV.

The chain joins TRBV4-1 to TRBJ2-2; D is ambiguous. CDR3 size: 15 residues. Germline V gene data show CDR1 as MGHRA and CDR2 as YSYEKL. Trimming took off 5 bases at V and 1 base at J, with 11 bases between the two ends. CDR3 loop: CASSIQLLNTGELFF. As DNA, the CDR3 is TGCGCCAGCAGCATACAGCTCCTGAACACCGGGGAGCTGTTTTTT.

This rearrangement joins TRBV24-1 to TRBJ1-2, with D tentatively TRBD1 (5 bases). The germline CDR1 and CDR2 sequences are KGHDR and SFDVKD. The CDR3 is made up of 13 amino acids. The germline V and J ends were trimmed by 4 bases and 7 bases, with 12 bases remaining between them. CDR3 amino acids: CATSDPGLVGYTF. DNA of the CDR3: TGTGCCACCAGTGACCCAGGGCTAGTTGGCTACACCTTC.

The chain couples TRBV3-1 (or the pseudogene TRBV3-2) to TRBJ1-5; 9 positions match TRBD1. CDR1 and CDR2 (germline): LGHDT, YNNKEL (reference sequence). With 6 bases clipped from V and 4 bases from J, the junction kept 4 bases outside the gene matches. The CDR3 consists of 14 residues. Here the CDR3 reads CASRGQGRNQPQHF. The CDR3 DNA reads TGTGCCAGCAGGGGACAGGGTAGGAATCAGCCCCAGCATTTT.

The chain uses TRBV6-5 and TRBJ2-3; D is possibly TRBD2 (7 bases). Trimming removed 2 bases from V and 3 bases from J, with 15 bases in between. Germline lookup yields CDR1 MNHEY and CDR2 SVGAGI. The CDR3 is made up of 16 amino acids. CDR3: CASSYTLGGGTDTQYF. The CDR3 nucleotides read TGTGCCAGCAGTTACACCCTAGGGGGGGGGACAGATACGCAGTATTTT.

V and J are TRBV28 and TRBJ1-5; 9 bases fit TRBD1. CDR1 MDHEN and CDR2 SYDVKM come from the germline V gene. After removal of 6 bases from V and 5 bases from J, the junction contained 8 bases not matched to a gene. The CDR3 is 15 amino acids. The CDR3 spells CASSHNRGQYQPQHF. In DNA, the CDR3 is TGTGCCAGCAGCCATAACAGGGGGCAGTATCAGCCCCAGCATTTT.

The J gene is TRBJ2-2, the V gene TRBV27, with 10 bases matching TRBD1. The CDR3 covers 18 residues. The germline CDR1 and CDR2 sequences are MNHEY and SMNVEV (reference sequence). The V gene end was trimmed by 6 bases and the J gene end by 5 bases; junction bases not matched to a gene: 15. The CDR3 nucleotides read TGTGCCAGCAGCCCTAAACCGCCGGGACAGGGGTATACCGGGGAGCTGTTTTTT. Amino acid sequence: CASSPKPPGQGYTGELFF.

This clone was recorded many times. The rearrangement joins TRBV9 to TRBJ2-2, with TRBD1 as a possible D gene (5 bases). Germline loops: CDR1 SGDLS, CDR2 YYNGEE. The V end was cut by 4 bases, the J end by 1 base, with 17 bases between. The CDR3 spans 17 residues. The CDR3 reads CASSLHRGEQNTGELFF. CDR3 in DNA: TGTGCCAGCAGCCTCCATAGGGGCGAACAGAACACCGGGGAGCTGTTTTTT.

The CDR3 is CATSSPGRGSNQPQHF. Written as DNA, the CDR3 is TGTGCCACCAGCAGCCCGGGGCGGGGCAGCAATCAGCCCCAGCATTTT. The chain joins TRBV15 to TRBJ1-5, with a possible D match to TRBD1 (5 bases). This CDR3 spans 16 amino acids. Trimming shortened V by 3 bases and J by 1 base, and 13 bases separated the two germline ends. CDR1 LNHNV and CDR2 YYDKDF come from the germline V gene (reference sequence).

The V gene is TRBV3-1 (or the pseudogene TRBV3-2), the J gene TRBJ2-2, with D tentatively TRBD1 (6 bases). The germline CDR1 and CDR2 sequences are LGHDT and YNNKEL (reference sequence). V lost 4 bases and J 5 bases, leaving 14 bases between the germline ends. The CDR3 is 15 residues long. The CDR3 DNA follows: TGTGCCAGCAGCCCCCACCCTGGACAGACCGGGGAGCTGTTTTTT. Protein sequence: CASSPHPGQTGELFF.

The gene calls are TRBV7-8 and TRBJ1-1; the D is unclear. Deletions cut 6 bases from V and 4 bases from J, with 12 bases between. This CDR3 is built from 13 residues. Germline V gene lookup returns CDR1 SGHVS and CDR2 FQNEAQ. CDR3 DNA: TGTGCCAGCAGTACAACCGAGGGCACTGAAGCTTTCTTT. Its translation is CASSTTEGTEAFF.

The chain links TRBV5-4 to TRBJ1-3, with unresolved D. The germline gives CDR1 SGHNT, CDR2 YYREEE (reference sequence). V was shortened by 4 bases and J by 9 bases, with 11 bases between the two germline ends. CDR3 length: 12 amino acids. This CDR3 reads CASSNPGSTIYF. The CDR3 DNA sequence: TGTGCCAGCAGCAATCCTGGGAGCACCATATATTTT. Full variable domain (outside the CDR3, taken from reference TRBV5-4 and TRBJ1-3): ETGVTQSPTHLIKTRGQQVTLRCSSQSGHNTVSWYQQALGQGPQFIFQYYREEENGRGNFPPRFSGLQFPNYSSELNVNALELDDSALYLCASSNPGSTIYFGEGSWLTVV.

The CDR3 sequence: CAISESGAQPQHF. Here the CDR3 DNA reads TGTGCCATCAGTGAGTCCGGAGCCCAGCCCCAGCATTTT. The chain links TRBV10-3 to TRBJ1-5; D ambiguous. CDR1 and CDR2 (germline): ENHRY, SYGVKD. With 0 bases removed from V and 7 bases from J, the gap between germline ends came to 7 bases. This CDR3 comprises 13 residues.